The T cell receptor beta chain described here comes from a study of beta chain features in type 1 diabetes. In regard to this clone: What it recognizes is unknown.

Markers CD45RO/CCR7/CD25/CD127/CD95/CD27 served to sort CD4+ naive, central memory, regulatory and stem cell-like memory cells. Overall study results and limits: There was a moderate but significant shortening of TCRB CDR3s in all four CD4+ subsets of Type 1 diabetes patients. High TCR expression in some cells could lead to their over-representation in cDNA sequencing.

CDR1 is LGHNA and CDR2 is YSLEER in the germline V gene. V shed 4 bases and J shed 6 bases, with 16 bases lying between them. This CDR3 region has 15 residues. What was sequenced were expressed TCRB transcripts, since all of the isolated RNA had been reverse transcribed. Only in-frame clones appear in the TCRdb table, and some are missing; sequencing was by immunoSEQ multiplex PCR. The sample has 630,000 or so clones, over 12% seen once. The clonotype originates from a man younger than 35 with type 1 diabetes. Material: naive CD4+ T cells from blood. The V call is TRBV4-3, the J call TRBJ2-1; no clear D. The CDR3 DNA reads as TGCGCCAGCAGCCGGCCGGCAGACTTGACCAATGAGCAGTTCTTC. Its translation is CASSRPADLTNEQFF.